These 15 T cell receptor beta chains came from one sample sequenced in a study of T cells after yellow fever vaccination. TCRdb re-derived calls from the 5' RACE reads in MiXCR, one entry per CDR3 protein. The top ten clones hold approximately 35% of a sample with 60,000 to 75,000 distinct CDR3 sequences, approximately 6.1% of them seen once. The sequencing used CD8+ T cells sorted from PBMCs, collected around 45 days after the first yellow fever vaccination. The receptors were gathered from a young man who received the YFV17D yellow fever vaccine.

This clonotype occurred many times. The rearrangement joins TRBV29-1 to TRBJ2-3, with a weak D call TRBD1 (7 bases). This CDR3 comprises 15 residues. V dropped 6 bases and J dropped 5 bases, with 21 bases sitting between them. Germline loops: CDR1 SQVTM, CDR2 ANQGSEA. CDR3 nucleotide sequence: TGCAGCGTCGAGGAGGCGGACAGGAGGGGAGATACGCAGTATTTT. Translation: CSVEEADRRGDTQYF.

In its sample, this clonotype was seen many times. The rearrangement uses TRBV28 and TRBJ2-5, with 7 bases that match TRBD1. With V trimmed by 5 bases and J by 5 bases, 8 bases remained unmatched. This CDR3 is 14 amino acids long. Germline V gene data show CDR1 as MDHEN and CDR2 as SYDVKM. This CDR3 is CASSPWTGGETQYF. CDR3 in DNA: TGTGCCAGCAGTCCCTGGACAGGCGGGGAGACCCAGTACTTC.

This clonotype was counted ten times or more. V usage is TRBV29-1 and J usage is TRBJ2-2; a weak D match, TRBD2 (5 bases). V lost 8 bases, J lost 7 bases, and 17 bases lay in between. Germline CDR1 is SQVTM and CDR2 is ANQGSEA. This CDR3 comprises 13 residues. The CDR3 DNA follows: TGCAGCTCAACGGACTCGGTTAACGGGGAGCTGTTTTTT. Its translation is CSSTDSVNGELFF.

This clonotype was picked up many times. This chain uses TRBV10-3 with TRBJ1-2; D gene unclear. The germline V and J ends were trimmed by 2 bases and 2 bases, with 9 bases remaining between them. Germline CDR1 and CDR2: ENHRY and SYGVKD. This CDR3 comprises 14 residues. CDR3 amino acids: CAISEPGPNYGYTF. CDR3 sequence (DNA): TGTGCCATCAGTGAGCCCGGGCCGAACTATGGCTACACCTTC.

The chain has TRBV11-3 and TRBJ2-7; either TRBD1 or TRBD2 may fit D (5 bases each). V lost 2 bases and J lost 5, with 7 bases in between. CDR1 SGHNT and CDR2 YENEEA come from the germline V gene. CDR3 size: 12 residues. The CDR3 sequence is CASSLRDHEQYF. In DNA, the CDR3 is TGTGCCAGCAGCTTACGGGACCACGAGCAGTACTTC.

Ten or more counts support this clonotype. The CDR3 spells CASSWGLSSGNTIYF. The CDR3 DNA sequence: TGTGCCAGCAGTTGGGGGTTGAGCTCTGGAAACACCATATATTTT. The chain has TRBV6-5 and TRBJ1-3; D is perhaps TRBD1 (5 bases). CDR3 size: 15 residues. Germline-derived CDR1 and CDR2 are MNHEY and SVGAGI. Trimming removed 4 bases from V and 0 bases from J, with 10 bases in between.

To note about this clonotype: This CDR3 fails to terminate in the conserved phenylalanine or tryptophan, so it likely reflects a read error. J is TRBJ2-7 and V is TRBV13; a possible D gene is TRBD1 (6 bases). Per the germline V gene, CDR1 is PRHDT and CDR2 is FYEKMQ (reference sequence). There are 17 residues in the CDR3. V dropped 4 bases and J dropped 3 bases, with 22 bases sitting between them. CDR3 nucleotides: TGTGCCAGCAGCTCACTCTCGGGTGGGACAAGCCTCTACGAGCAGTACATC. Amino acid sequence: CASSSLSGGTSLYEQYI.

As for this clonotype: Possible read error: a much larger clone is one base away. The chain couples TRBV7-6 to TRBJ2-1; the D is unclear. This CDR3 is built from 13 residues. Germline loops: CDR1 SGHVS, CDR2 FNYEAQ. Trimming stripped 0 bases from V and 15 bases from J, with 15 bases between. CDR3 nucleotide sequence: TGTGCCAGCAGCTTAGCGGAGTTTTGGGTCGGGTTCTTC. Its translation is CASSLAEFWVGFF.

This clonotype came up a few times. The V call is TRBV6-5, the J call TRBJ2-5; 8 bases map to TRBD1. V trimming: 5 bases; J trimming: 5 bases; junction bases outside the gene matches: 1. CDR3 length equals 12 residues. CDR1 and CDR2 from the germline V gene are MNHEY and SVGAGI. CDR3 loop: CASSGDRETQYF. CDR3 nucleotides: TGTGCCAGCAGTGGGGACAGGGAGACCCAGTACTTC.

This clonotype was recorded at least ten times. J is TRBJ2-1 and V is TRBV5-1; D call uncertain. The germline CDR1 and CDR2 sequences are SGHRS and YFSETQ. The CDR3 extends over 13 amino acids. V dropped 0 bases and J dropped 5 bases, with 6 bases sitting between them. The CDR3 spells CASSLAENNEQFF. CDR3 DNA sequence: TGCGCCAGCAGCTTGGCAGAAAACAATGAGCAGTTCTTC. Looking up the rest from reference TRBV5-1 and TRBJ2-1 gives the full variable domain: KAGVTQTPRYLIKTRGQQVTLSCSPISGHRSVSWYQQTPGQGLQFLFEYFSETQRNKGNFPGRFSGRQFSNSRSEMNVSTLELGDSALYLCASSLAENNEQFFGPGTRLTVL.

This clonotype was seen only a few times. CDR3 nucleotide sequence: TGTGCCAGCAGAACAACAGGGTTCGAAGTGGGGGGGTTTTACAATGAGCAGTTCTTC. Its translation: CASRTTGFEVGGFYNEQFF. V usage is TRBV5-6 and J usage is TRBJ2-1, with D possibly being TRBD2 (7 bases). This CDR3 region has 19 residues. V gave up 5 bases and J gave up 4 bases, with 28 bases separating them. Germline V gene data show CDR1 as SGHDT and CDR2 as YYEEEE.

As concerns this clonotype: A much larger clone lies one base from this, so it may be a read error. CDR3 in amino acids: CATSRGKSYYNEQFF. For the CDR3, the DNA is TGTGCCACCAGCAGGGGCAAGAGCTACTACAATGAGCAGTTCTTC. The rearrangement links TRBV15 to TRBJ2-1; D ambiguous. Germline V gene lookup returns CDR1 LNHNV and CDR2 YYDKDF (reference sequence). This CDR3 region has 15 residues. Trimming left V 3 bases short and J 3 bases short, with 12 bases between. The full variable domain, with the rest looked up from reference TRBV15 and TRBJ2-1, is DAMVIQNPRYQVTQFGKPVTLSCSQTLNHNVMYWYQQKSSQAPKLLFHYYDKDFNNEADTPDNFQSRRPNTSFCFLDIRSPGLGDTAMYLCATSRGKSYYNEQFFGPGTRLTVL.

This clonotype was counted at least ten times. The rearrangement links TRBV9 to TRBJ2-7; 9 bases are shared with TRBD1. J was trimmed by 7 bases and V by 4 bases; bases with no gene match: 15. Germline V gene data show CDR1 as SGDLS and CDR2 as YYNGEE. The CDR3 extends over 16 amino acids. CDR3 DNA sequence: TGTGCCAGCAGCCCTTATGTTGGGACAGGGTCGGGAGAGCAGTACTTC. Amino acid sequence: CASSPYVGTGSGEQYF.

The table lists this clonotype with many counts. The rearrangement uses TRBV12-3 or TRBV12-4 and TRBJ1-1; 7 bases are a match to TRBD1. This CDR3 region has 13 residues. V trimming: 4 bases; J trimming: 4 bases; junction bases outside the gene matches: 3. CDR3 in amino acids: CASSYRGPTEAFF. The CDR3 nucleotides are TGTGCCAGCAGTTATAGGGGGCCCACTGAAGCTTTCTTT.

In this sample, this clonotype turned up many times. The gene calls are TRBV12-3 or TRBV12-4 and TRBJ2-5, with a possible D match to TRBD2 (5 bases). This CDR3 has 15 residues. The germline V and J ends were trimmed by 1 base and 3 bases, with 12 bases remaining between them. CDR3 amino acids: CASSLEGQAEETQYF. CDR3 DNA: TGTGCCAGCAGTTTAGAAGGTCAAGCGGAAGAGACCCAGTACTTC.